The clone carrying this T cell receptor beta chain was seen a handful of times. Its specificity is not known. The record originates from a study of T-cell memory formation after mild COVID-19. The wider study: For the most part, TCR clusters were specific to one donor.

TCRdb used MiXCR to reprocess the 5' RACE reads, holding one entry per CDR3 protein. This table has 550,000 to 700,000 distinct CDR3 sequences, roughly 18% appearing once. Overall study findings and caveats: Day 15 to 85 contracting clones showed balanced CD4/CD8; day 15 to 37 expanders favored CD4+. Nothing showed for sure that second-wave clones peaking on day 37 were SARS-CoV-2 specific.

Sequencing was done on a sample of PBMCs or a T cell subset sorted from them (not recorded which). This TCR came from an adult woman who had mild COVID-19 (a few samples of this study predate the infection). Cell type and time point are not known.

The CDR3 loop is CASSPITSVVYEQYF. In nucleotides, the CDR3 is TGTGCCAGCAGCCCAATAACCTCCGTGGTTTACGAGCAGTACTTC. The chain couples TRBV7-2 to TRBJ2-7; D not resolved. Between the trimmed V and J ends, which lost 5 bases and 4 bases, there was a span of 18 bases. The length of the CDR3 is 15 residues. Germline loops: CDR1 SGHTA, CDR2 FQGNSA.